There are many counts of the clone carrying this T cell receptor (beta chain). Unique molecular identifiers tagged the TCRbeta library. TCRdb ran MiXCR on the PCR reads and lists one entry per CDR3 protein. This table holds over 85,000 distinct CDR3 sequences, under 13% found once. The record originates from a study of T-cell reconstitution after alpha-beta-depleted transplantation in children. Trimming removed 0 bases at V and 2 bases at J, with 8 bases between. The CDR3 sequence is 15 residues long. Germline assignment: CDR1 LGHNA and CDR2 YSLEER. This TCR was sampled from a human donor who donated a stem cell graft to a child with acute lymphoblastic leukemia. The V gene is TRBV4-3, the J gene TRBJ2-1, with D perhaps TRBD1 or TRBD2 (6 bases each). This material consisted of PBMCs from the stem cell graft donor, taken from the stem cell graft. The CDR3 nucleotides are TGCGCCAGCAGCCAAGATGGGGGGCCCTACAATGAGCAGTTCTTC. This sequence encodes CASSQDGGPYNEQFF.